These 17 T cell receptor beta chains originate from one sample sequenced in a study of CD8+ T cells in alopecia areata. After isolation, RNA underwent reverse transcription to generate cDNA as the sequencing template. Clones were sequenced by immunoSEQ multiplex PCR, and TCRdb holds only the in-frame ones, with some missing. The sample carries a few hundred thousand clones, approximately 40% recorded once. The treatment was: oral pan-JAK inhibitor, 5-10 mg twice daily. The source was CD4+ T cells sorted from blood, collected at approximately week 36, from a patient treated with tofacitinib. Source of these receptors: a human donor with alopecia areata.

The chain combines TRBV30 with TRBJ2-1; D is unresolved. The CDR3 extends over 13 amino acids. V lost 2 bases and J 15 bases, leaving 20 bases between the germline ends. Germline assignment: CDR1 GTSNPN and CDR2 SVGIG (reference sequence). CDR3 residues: CAWSHRRSPDRFF. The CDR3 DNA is TGTGCCTGGAGTCATCGACGTAGCCCCGATCGGTTCTTC.

In DNA form, the CDR3 reads TGTGCCAGCAGCACGCGACTAGCGAACAATGAGCAGTTCTTC. It codes for CASSTRLANNEQFF. V and J are TRBV9 and TRBJ2-1; 8 bases agree with TRBD2. The CDR3 runs 14 residues. Germline V gene data show CDR1 as SGDLS and CDR2 as YYNGEE. J lost 5 bases, V lost 4 bases, and 5 bases had no gene match.

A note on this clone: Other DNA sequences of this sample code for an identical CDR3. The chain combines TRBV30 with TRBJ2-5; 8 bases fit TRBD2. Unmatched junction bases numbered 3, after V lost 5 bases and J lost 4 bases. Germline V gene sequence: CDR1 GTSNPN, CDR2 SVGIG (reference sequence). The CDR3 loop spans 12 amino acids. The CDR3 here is CAWGLAGETQYF. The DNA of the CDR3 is TGTGCCTGGGGACTAGCAGGAGAGACCCAGTACTTC.

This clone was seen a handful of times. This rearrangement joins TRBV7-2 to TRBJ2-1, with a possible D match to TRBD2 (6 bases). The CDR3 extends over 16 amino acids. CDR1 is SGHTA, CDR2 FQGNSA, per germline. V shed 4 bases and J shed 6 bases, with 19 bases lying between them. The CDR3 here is CASSSLSGLLSNEQFF. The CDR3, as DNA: TGTGCCAGCAGCTCTCTTAGCGGACTGCTCAGCAATGAGCAGTTCTTC.

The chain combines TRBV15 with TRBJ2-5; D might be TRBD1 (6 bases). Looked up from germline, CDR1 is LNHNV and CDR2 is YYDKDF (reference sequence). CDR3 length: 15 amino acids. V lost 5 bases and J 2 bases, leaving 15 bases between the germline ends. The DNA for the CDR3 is TGTGCCACCAGCCGACGACAGGTGATACAAGAGACCCAGTACTTC. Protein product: CATSRRQVIQETQYF. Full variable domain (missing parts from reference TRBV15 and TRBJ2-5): DAMVIQNPRYQVTQFGKPVTLSCSQTLNHNVMYWYQQKSSQAPKLLFHYYDKDFNNEADTPDNFQSRRPNTSFCFLDIRSPGLGDTAMYLCATSRRQVIQETQYFGPGTRLLVL.

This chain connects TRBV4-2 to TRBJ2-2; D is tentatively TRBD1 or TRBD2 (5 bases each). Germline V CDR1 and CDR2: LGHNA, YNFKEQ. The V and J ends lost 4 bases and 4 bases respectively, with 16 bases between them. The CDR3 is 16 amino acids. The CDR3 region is CASSPTGFGATGELFF. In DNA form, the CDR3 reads TGTGCCAGCAGCCCGACTGGATTCGGGGCCACCGGGGAGCTGTTTTTT.

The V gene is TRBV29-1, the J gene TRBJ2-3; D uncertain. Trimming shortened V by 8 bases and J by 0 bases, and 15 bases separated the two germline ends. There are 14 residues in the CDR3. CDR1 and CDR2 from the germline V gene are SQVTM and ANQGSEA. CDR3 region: CSLRPRDSTDTQYF. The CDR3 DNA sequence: TGCAGCCTCCGCCCCCGAGACAGCACAGATACGCAGTATTTT.

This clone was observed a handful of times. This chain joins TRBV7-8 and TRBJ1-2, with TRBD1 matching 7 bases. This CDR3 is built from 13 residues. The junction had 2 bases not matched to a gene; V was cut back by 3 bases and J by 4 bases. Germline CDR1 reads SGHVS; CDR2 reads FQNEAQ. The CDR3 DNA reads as TGTGCCAGCAGCTTGGACAGGAGCTATGGCTACACCTTC. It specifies CASSLDRSYGYTF. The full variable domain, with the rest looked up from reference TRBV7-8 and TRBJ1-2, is GAGVSQSPRYKVAKRGQDVALRCDPISGHVSLFWYQQALGQGPEFLTYFQNEAQLDKSGLPSDRFFAERPEGSVSTLKIQRTQQEDSAVYLCASSLDRSYGYTFGSGTRLTVV.

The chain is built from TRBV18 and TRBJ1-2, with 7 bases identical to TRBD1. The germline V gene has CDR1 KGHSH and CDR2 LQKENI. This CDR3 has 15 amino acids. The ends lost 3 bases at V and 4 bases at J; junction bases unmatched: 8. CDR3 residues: CASSPVSDRPYGYTF. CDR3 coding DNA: TGTGCCAGCTCACCGGTATCGGACAGGCCCTATGGCTACACCTTC.

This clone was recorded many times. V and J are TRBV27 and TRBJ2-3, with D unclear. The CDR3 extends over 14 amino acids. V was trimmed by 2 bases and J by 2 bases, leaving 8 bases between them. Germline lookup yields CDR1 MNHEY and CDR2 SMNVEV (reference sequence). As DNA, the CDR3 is TGTGCCAGCAGTTTAACACTCCTCACAGATACGCAGTATTTT. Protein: CASSLTLLTDTQYF.

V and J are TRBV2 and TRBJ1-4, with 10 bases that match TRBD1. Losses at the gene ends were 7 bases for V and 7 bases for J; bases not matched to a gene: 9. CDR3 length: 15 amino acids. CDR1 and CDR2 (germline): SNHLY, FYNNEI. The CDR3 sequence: CASTEGDRGGEKLFF. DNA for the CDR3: TGTGCCAGCACCGAGGGGGACAGGGGAGGTGAAAAACTGTTTTTT.

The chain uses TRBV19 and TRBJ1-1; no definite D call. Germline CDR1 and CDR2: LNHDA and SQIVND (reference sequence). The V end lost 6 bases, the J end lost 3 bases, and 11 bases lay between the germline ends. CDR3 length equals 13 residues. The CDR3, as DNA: TGTGCCAGTAGCCAGAGATCCCACACTGAAGCTTTCTTT. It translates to CASSQRSHTEAFF.

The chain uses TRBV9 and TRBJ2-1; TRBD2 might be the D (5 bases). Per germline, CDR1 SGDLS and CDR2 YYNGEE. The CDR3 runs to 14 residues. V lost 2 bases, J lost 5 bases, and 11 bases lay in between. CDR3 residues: CASSVSVGDNEQFF. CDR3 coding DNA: TGTGCCAGCAGCGTCTCGGTGGGAGACAATGAGCAGTTCTTC.

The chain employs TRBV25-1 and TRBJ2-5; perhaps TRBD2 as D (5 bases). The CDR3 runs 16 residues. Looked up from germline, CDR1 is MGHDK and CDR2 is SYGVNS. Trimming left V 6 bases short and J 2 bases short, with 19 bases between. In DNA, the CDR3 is TGTGCCAGCAGCGGGGTAGGGTCGTGGCGACAAGAGACCCAGTACTTC. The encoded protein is CASSGVGSWRQETQYF.

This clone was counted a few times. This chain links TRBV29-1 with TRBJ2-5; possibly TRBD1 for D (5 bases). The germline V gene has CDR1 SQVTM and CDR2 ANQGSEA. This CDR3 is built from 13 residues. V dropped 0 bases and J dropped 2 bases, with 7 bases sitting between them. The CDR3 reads CSVEDPGQETQYF. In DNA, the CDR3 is TGCAGCGTTGAAGATCCAGGGCAAGAGACCCAGTACTTC.

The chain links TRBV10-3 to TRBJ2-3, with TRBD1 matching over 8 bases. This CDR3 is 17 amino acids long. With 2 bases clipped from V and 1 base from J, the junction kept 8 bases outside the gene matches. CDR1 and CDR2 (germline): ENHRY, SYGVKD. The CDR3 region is CAISEPWTGSGTDTQYF. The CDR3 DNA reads TGTGCCATCAGTGAGCCCTGGACAGGGTCGGGCACAGATACGCAGTATTTT.

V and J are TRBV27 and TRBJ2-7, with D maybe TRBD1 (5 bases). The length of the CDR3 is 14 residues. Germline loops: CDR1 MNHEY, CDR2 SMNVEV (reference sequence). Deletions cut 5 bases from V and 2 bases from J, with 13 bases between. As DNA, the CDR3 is TGTGCCAGCAGTCGCAGGGAATTGACCTACGAGCAGTACTTC. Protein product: CASSRRELTYEQYF.